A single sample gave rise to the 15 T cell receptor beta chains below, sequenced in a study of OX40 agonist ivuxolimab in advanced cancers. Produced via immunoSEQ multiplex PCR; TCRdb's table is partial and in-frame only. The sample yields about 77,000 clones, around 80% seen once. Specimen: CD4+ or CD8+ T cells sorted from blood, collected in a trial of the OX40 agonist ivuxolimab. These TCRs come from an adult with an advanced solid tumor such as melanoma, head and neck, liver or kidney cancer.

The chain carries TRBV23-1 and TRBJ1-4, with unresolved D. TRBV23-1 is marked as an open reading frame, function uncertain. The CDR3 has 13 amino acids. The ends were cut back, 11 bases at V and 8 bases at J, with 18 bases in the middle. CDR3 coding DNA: TGCGCCGCTCCCCTTGCGTTCGGAGAAAAACTGTTTTTT. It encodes CAAPLAFGEKLFF.

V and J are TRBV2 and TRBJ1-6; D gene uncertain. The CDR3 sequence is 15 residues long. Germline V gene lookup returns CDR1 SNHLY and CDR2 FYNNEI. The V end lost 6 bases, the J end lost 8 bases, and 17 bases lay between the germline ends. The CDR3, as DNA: TGTGCCAGCAGGCCCGCAGAGACCAGTTATTCACCCCTCCACTTT. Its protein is CASRPAETSYSPLHF.

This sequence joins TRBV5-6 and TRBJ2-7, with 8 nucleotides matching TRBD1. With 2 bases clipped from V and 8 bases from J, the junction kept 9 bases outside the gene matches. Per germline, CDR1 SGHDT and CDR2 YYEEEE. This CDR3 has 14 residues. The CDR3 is CASSFLQQGGQQYF. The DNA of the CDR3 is TGTGCCAGCAGCTTCTTACAACAGGGGGGTCAGCAGTACTTC.

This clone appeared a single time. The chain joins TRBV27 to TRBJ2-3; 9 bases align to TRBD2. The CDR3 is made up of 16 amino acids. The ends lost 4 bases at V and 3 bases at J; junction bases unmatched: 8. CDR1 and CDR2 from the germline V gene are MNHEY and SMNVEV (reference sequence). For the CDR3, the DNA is TGTGCCAGCAGTTCGGGACTAGCAACGGGGACAGATACGCAGTATTTT. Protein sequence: CASSSGLATGTDTQYF.

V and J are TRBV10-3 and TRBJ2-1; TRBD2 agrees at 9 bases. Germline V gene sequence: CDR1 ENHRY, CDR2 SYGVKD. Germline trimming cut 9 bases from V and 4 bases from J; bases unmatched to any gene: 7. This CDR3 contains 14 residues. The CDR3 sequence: CAMGQRGDYNEQFF. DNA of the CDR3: TGTGCCATGGGCCAGCGGGGGGATTACAATGAGCAGTTCTTC.

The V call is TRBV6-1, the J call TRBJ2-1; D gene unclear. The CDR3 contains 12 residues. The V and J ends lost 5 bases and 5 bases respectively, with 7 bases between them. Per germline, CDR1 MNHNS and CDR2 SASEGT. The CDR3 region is CASSPTNNEQFF. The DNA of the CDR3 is TGTGCCAGCAGTCCGACAAACAATGAGCAGTTCTTC.

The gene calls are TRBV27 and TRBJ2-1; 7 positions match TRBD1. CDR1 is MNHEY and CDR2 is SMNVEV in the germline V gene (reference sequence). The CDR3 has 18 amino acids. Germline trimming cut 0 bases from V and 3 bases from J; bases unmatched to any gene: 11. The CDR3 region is CASSLSGLGGLYYNEQFF. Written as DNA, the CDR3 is TGTGCCAGCAGTTTATCAGGGCTAGGGGGCTTATACTACAATGAGCAGTTCTTC.

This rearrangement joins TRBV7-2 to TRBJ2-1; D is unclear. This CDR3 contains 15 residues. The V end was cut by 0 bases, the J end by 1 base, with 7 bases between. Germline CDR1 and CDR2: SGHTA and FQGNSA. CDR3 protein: CASSLATTSYNEQFF. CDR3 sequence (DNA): TGTGCCAGCAGCTTAGCGACCACATCCTACAATGAGCAGTTCTTC.

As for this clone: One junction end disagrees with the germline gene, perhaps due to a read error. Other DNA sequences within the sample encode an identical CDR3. CDR3 region: CAWRDTYNSPLHF. The CDR3 coding sequence is TGTGCCTGGCGGGACACCTATAATTCGCCCCTCCACTTT. This sequence joins TRBV30 and TRBJ1-6, with a weak D call TRBD1 (6 bases). CDR1 GTSNPN and CDR2 SVGIG come from the germline V gene (reference sequence). CDR3 size: 13 residues.

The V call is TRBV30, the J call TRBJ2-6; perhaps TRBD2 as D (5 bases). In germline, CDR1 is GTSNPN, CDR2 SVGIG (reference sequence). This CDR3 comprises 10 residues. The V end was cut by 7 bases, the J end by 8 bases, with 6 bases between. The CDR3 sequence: CASGTNVLTF. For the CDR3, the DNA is TGTGCCTCGGGGACCAACGTCCTGACTTTC.

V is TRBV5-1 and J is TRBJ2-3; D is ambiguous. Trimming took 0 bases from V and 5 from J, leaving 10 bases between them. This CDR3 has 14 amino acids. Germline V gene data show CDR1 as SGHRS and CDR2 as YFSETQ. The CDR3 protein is CASSLAPGRDTQYF. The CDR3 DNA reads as TGCGCCAGCAGCTTGGCTCCAGGCAGAGATACGCAGTATTTT.

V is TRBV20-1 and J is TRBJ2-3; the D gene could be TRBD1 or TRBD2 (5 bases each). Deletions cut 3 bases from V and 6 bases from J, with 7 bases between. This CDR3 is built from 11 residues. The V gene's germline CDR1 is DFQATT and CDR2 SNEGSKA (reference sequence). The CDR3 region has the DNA TGCAGTGCTAGGGGGGTGGATACGCAGTATTTT. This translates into CSARGVDTQYF.

Here the CDR3 reads CASSEGVRTDTQYF. In DNA form, the CDR3 reads TGTGCCAGCAGTGAGGGGGTTCGCACAGATACGCAGTATTTT. This chain connects TRBV25-1 to TRBJ2-3; D tentatively reads TRBD1 or TRBD2 (5 bases each). Deletions cut 3 bases from V and 1 base from J, with 8 bases between. Germline values: CDR1 MGHDK, CDR2 SYGVNS. The CDR3 has 14 amino acids.

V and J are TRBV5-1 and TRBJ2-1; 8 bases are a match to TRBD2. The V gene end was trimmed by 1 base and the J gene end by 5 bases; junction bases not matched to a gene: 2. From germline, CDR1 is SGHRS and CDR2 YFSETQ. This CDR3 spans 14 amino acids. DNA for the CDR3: TGCGCCAGCAGCTTGAGCGGGGGTGACAATGAGCAGTTCTTC. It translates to CASSLSGGDNEQFF.

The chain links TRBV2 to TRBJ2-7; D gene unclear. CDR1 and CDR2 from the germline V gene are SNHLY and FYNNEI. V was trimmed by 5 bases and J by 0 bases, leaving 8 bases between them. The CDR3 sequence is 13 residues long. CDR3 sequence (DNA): TGTGCCAGCAGTTTCGGGTCCTCCTACGAGCAGTACTTC. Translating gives CASSFGSSYEQYF.